The rows below give T cell receptor beta chains drawn from one sample of a study of OX40 agonist ivuxolimab in advanced cancers. Data came from immunoSEQ multiplex PCR; TCRdb stores just in-frame clones and leaves some out. The sample includes 70,000 to 85,000 clones, 87% of them seen just once. The sequencing here drew on CD4+ or CD8+ T cells sorted from blood, taken in a trial of the OX40 agonist ivuxolimab. The receptor source for this set is an adult with an advanced solid tumor such as melanoma, head and neck, liver or kidney cancer. The CDR3 runs from the conserved cysteine through the conserved F or W. Fields, in order: D gene, clone size, V gene, CDR3 length, J gene, CDR3 protein, CDR3 DNA. A D gene is named only where the DNA matches it firmly. Clone size is not always given. Where it is, it says once, few, many or a class for expanded clones.

.	.	TRBV14	15	TRBJ2-1	CASSPMTRSYNEQFF	TGTGCCAGCAGCCCGATGACGAGGTCCTACAATGAGCAGTTCTTC
.	.	TRBV10-1	17	TRBJ1-6	CASSESLSIPYNSPLHF	TGCGCCAGCAGTGAGAGCCTGTCGATCCCCTATAATTCACCCCTCCACTTT
.	.	TRBV5-8	13	TRBJ2-7	CASSLTGHYEQYF	TGTGCCAGCAGCTTGACGGGCCACTACGAGCAGTACTTC
.	.	TRBV5-6	16	TRBJ1-3	CASSSNGGGGGNTIYF	TGTGCCAGCAGCTCCAACGGAGGTGGTGGTGGAAACACCATATATTTT
.	few	TRBV30	13	TRBJ1-5	CAWSYGGPSPQHF	TGTGCCTGGAGTTACGGCGGCCCATCGCCCCAGCATTTT
.	.	TRBV7-9	13	TRBJ2-7	CASRSRTGYEQYF	TGTGCCAGCAGATCCAGGACGGGCTACGAGCAGTACTTC
.	.	TRBV7-2	15	TRBJ2-2	CASSVQGRVTGELFF	TGTGCCAGCAGCGTCCAGGGGCGCGTCACCGGGGAGCTGTTTTTT
.	.	TRBV6-1	15	TRBJ2-3	CASSGLATSTDTQYF	TGTGCCAGCAGCGGACTGGCGACTAGCACAGATACGCAGTATTTT
TRBD1	.	TRBV11-3	13	TRBJ2-2	CATSTGSTGELFF	TGTGCCACCTCGACAGGGTCCACCGGGGAGCTGTTTTTT
.	.	TRBV6-4	17	TRBJ1-4	CASSDPSGGGSNEKLFF	TGTGCCAGCAGTGACCCGAGTGGGGGGGGCTCAAATGAAAAACTGTTTTTT
TRBD1	.	TRBV5-1	17	TRBJ2-6	CASSPGQGASGANVLTF	TGCGCCAGCAGCCCGGGACAGGGGGCATCTGGGGCCAACGTCCTGACTTTC
.	once	TRBV9	14	TRBJ2-3	CASSVAGITDTQYF	TGTGCCAGCAGCGTAGCGGGTATCACAGATACGCAGTATTTT
TRBD1	.	TRBV5-1	16	TRBJ1-5	CASSQNPGQGGQPQHF	TGCGCCAGCAGCCAAAATCCAGGACAGGGAGGGCAGCCCCAGCATTTT
TRBD1	.	TRBV5-6	13	TRBJ2-4	CASTWTGKNIQYF	TGTGCCAGCACCTGGACAGGGAAAAACATTCAGTACTTC
.	few	TRBV6-1	14	TRBJ2-7	CASSLNTNSYEQYF	TGTGCCAGCAGTTTAAATACGAACTCCTACGAGCAGTACTTC
.	once	TRBV6-6	13	TRBJ2-7	CASTPSDAYEQYF	TGTGCCAGCACACCTAGCGACGCCTACGAGCAGTACTTC
.	once	TRBV6-1	14	TRBJ2-7	CASSPSTGAYEQYF	TGTGCCAGCAGTCCCAGTACCGGCGCCTACGAGCAGTACTTC
.	.	TRBV7-9	15	TRBJ1-5	CASSFEGLGNQPQHF	TGTGCCAGCAGCTTTGAAGGTTTGGGCAATCAGCCCCAGCATTTT
.	.	TRBV19	13	TRBJ1-1	CASSQRPGPSAFF	TGTGCCAGTAGCCAACGTCCGGGCCCCTCGGCTTTCTTT
.	medium-sized	TRBV9	14	TRBJ1-1	CASSVTDVSTEAFF	TGTGCCAGCAGCGTAACAGATGTGAGCACTGAAGCTTTCTTT
TRBD2	.	TRBV7-2	16	TRBJ2-1	CASSKKTGTSSNEQFF	TGTGCCAGCAGCAAAAAGACCGGGACTAGCTCTAATGAGCAGTTCTTC
.	.	TRBV6-5	12	TRBJ2-7	CASSRDGYEQYF	TGTGCCAGCAGCAGGGACGGGTACGAGCAGTACTTC
.	.	TRBV30	14	TRBJ1-3	CAWSVGDSGNTIYF	TGTGCCTGGAGTGTGGGGGACTCTGGAAACACCATATATTTT
.	.	TRBV9	14	TRBJ2-2	CASSAQGNTGELFF	TGTGCCAGCAGCGCACAGGGGAACACCGGGGAGCTGTTTTTT
TRBD1	once	TRBV5-1	14	TRBJ2-2	CASGGTGGTGELFF	TGCGCCAGCGGCGGGACAGGGGGCACCGGGGAGCTGTTTTTT
TRBD1	.	TRBV5-1	13	TRBJ2-1	CASFWDRDGEQFF	TGCGCCAGCTTTTGGGACAGGGACGGTGAGCAGTTCTTC
.	.	TRBV10-3	12	TRBJ1-2	CAISERDMGYTF	TGTGCCATCAGTGAAAGGGATATGGGCTACACCTTC
.	.	TRBV5-1	14	TRBJ2-5	CASSLGGFQETQYF	TGCGCCAGCAGCTTGGGGGGGTTTCAAGAGACCCAGTACTTC
TRBD1	once	TRBV28	13	TRBJ1-2	CASSRQGAIGYTF	TGTGCCAGCAGTCGACAGGGGGCGATCGGCTACACCTTC
.	.	TRBV5-6	17	TRBJ1-1	CASSLRGAGRGGTEAFF	TGTGCCAGCAGCTTGAGAGGGGCAGGGCGCGGGGGCACTGAAGCTTTCTTT
.	.	TRBV6-5	11	TRBJ1-4	CASSSGPALFF	TGTGCCAGCAGTTCAGGGCCGGCACTGTTTTTT
.	.	TRBV30	14	TRBJ1-3	CAWRSGLIGNTIYF	TGTGCCTGGCGCTCGGGGTTAATAGGAAACACCATATATTTT
.	.	TRBV6-1	11	TRBJ1-3	CASSTGNTIYF	TGTGCCAGCAGTACTGGAAACACCATATATTTT
TRBD1	.	TRBV5-1	15	TRBJ2-5	CASSSGTGGQETQYF	TGCGCCAGCAGTTCCGGGACAGGGGGCCAAGAGACCCAGTACTTC
.	.	TRBV28	15	TRBJ2-1	CASSLRGAGYNEQFF	TGTGCCAGCAGTTTAAGGGGGGCCGGGTACAATGAGCAGTTCTTC
.	once	TRBV5-4	16	TRBJ2-5	CASSPIVSGSRETQYF	TGTGCCAGCAGCCCCATTGTAAGCGGATCTCGGGAGACCCAGTACTTC
TRBD1	.	TRBV30	15	TRBJ1-5	CAWSDLTGSNQPQHF	TGTGCCTGGAGTGATTTGACAGGGAGCAATCAGCCCCAGCATTTT
.	.	TRBV6-5	15	TRBJ2-7	CASSYEGGDPYEQYF	TGTGCCAGCAGTTACGAGGGGGGGGACCCCTACGAGCAGTACTTC
.	.	TRBV30	15	TRBJ2-4	CAWSEGGRAKNIQYF	TGTGCCTGGAGTGAGGGGGGAAGAGCCAAAAACATTCAGTACTTC
.	.	TRBV11-2	15	TRBJ2-5	CASSRPGTHQETQYF	TGTGCCAGCAGCCGGCCCGGGACTCACCAAGAGACCCAGTACTTC
.	.	TRBV5-1	16	TRBJ2-5	CASSLGSWGDQETQYF	TGCGCCAGCAGCTTAGGATCATGGGGGGACCAAGAGACCCAGTACTTC
.	.	TRBV15	14	TRBJ1-2	CATSRDSGSYGYTF	TGTGCCACCAGCAGAGATTCCGGGAGCTATGGCTACACCTTC
.	.	TRBV4-1	16	TRBJ2-5	CASSQGGRTEQETQYF	TGCGCCAGCAGCCAAGGGGGGAGGACAGAGCAAGAGACCCAGTACTTC
.	.	TRBV18	14	TRBJ1-5	CASSGQGGNQPQHF	TGTGCCAGCTCCGGTCAGGGTGGCAATCAGCCCCAGCATTTT
.	few	TRBV5-1	13	TRBJ1-1	CASSLGSNTEAFF	TGCGCCAGCAGCTTGGGCTCGAACACTGAAGCTTTCTTT
.	.	TRBV27	17	TRBJ1-6	CASSLQGSGRNNSPLHF	TGTGCCAGCAGTTTACAGGGTTCCGGGCGGAATAATTCACCCCTCCACTTT
.	once	TRBV11-2	13	TRBJ2-3	CASSHTGTDTQYF	TGTGCCAGCAGCCATACAGGCACAGATACGCAGTATTTT
.	few	TRBV19	14	TRBJ1-5	CASSITGNSQPQHF	TGTGCCAGTAGTATTACAGGGAACAGTCAGCCCCAGCATTTT
TRBD1	.	TRBV7-2	12	TRBJ1-2	CASSLRQGGDTF	TGTGCCAGCAGCTTGCGACAGGGGGGAGACACCTTC
.	.	TRBV7-3	13	TRBJ2-5	CASSWTPLETQYF	TGTGCCAGCAGTTGGACTCCCTTAGAGACCCAGTACTTC
.	.	TRBV21-1	14	TRBJ2-7	CASSKRDGHSEQYF	TGTGCCAGCAGCAAACGGGACGGCCACTCCGAGCAGTACTTC
.	.	TRBV21-1	18	TRBJ2-7	CASSTLRTLQSTFYEQYF	TGTGCCAGCAGCACACTGCGAACCCTCCAGAGTACCTTCTACGAGCAGTACTTC
.	.	TRBV27	11	TRBJ2-2	CASRRRGELFF	TGTGCCAGCAGGCGGCGAGGGGAGCTGTTTTTT
.	.	TRBV11-2	15	TRBJ1-1	CASSLRGGGRTEAFF	TGTGCCAGCAGCTTACGTGGGGGGGGAAGAACTGAAGCTTTCTTT